This record concerns one T cell receptor beta chain sequence. Germline and junction disagree at one end, which may indicate a read error. These data are taken from a study of T-cell memory formation after mild COVID-19. Across the study: TCR clusters were mostly confined to one donor each.

One entry per CDR3 protein results from TCRdb running MiXCR on the 5' RACE reads. This sample carries approximately 390,000 distinct CDR3 sequences, more than 15% of them seen once, and the ten largest clones take about a fifth. There are 13 residues in the CDR3. Looked up from germline, CDR1 is KGHSH and CDR2 is LQKENI. This sequence was found in a young man who had mild COVID-19 (a few samples of this study predate the infection). Cell type and time point are not known. Sequences were obtained from PBMCs or a T cell subset sorted from them (not recorded which). The V call is TRBV18, the J call TRBJ2-7; no definite D call. The CDR3 spells CASSLAINYKQYF. DNA of the CDR3: TGTGCCAGCTCTTTGGCTATAAACTACAAGCAGTACTTC. Using reference TRBV18 and TRBJ2-7 for the parts outside the CDR3, the full variable domain is NAGVMQNPRHLVRRRGQEARLRCSPMKGHSHVYWYRQLPEEGLKFMVYLQKENIIDESGMPKERFSAEFPKEGPSILRIQQVVRGDSAAYFCASSLAINYKQYFGPGTRLTVT.